Listed here are 24 T cell receptor beta chains from one sample, sequenced in a study of T-cell memory formation after mild COVID-19 (dated by TCRdb to the early 2020s). Library preparation employed 5' RACE. Data came from an Illumina NovaSeq 6000. TCRdb ran its own pipeline on the public reads, namely fastp trimming at Q25 and MiXCR clone calling, and kept in-frame beta chains. Every entry covers one CDR3 protein and lists the most common genes and DNA from its rows. The sample table holds 250,000 to 300,000 distinct CDR3 sequences, of which 15% to 20% were seen once. Together, the top ten hold roughly 20% of the sample. The sequencing input was PBMCs or a T cell subset sorted from them (not recorded which). These receptors all come from a man aged 18-30 years who had mild COVID-19 (a few samples of this study predate the infection). The sample titles of this study are shuffled in the database, so cell type and time point are left out; the donor was told from shared clones.

This clonotype has more than one count but fewer than ten. The V gene is TRBV12-3 or TRBV12-4, the J gene TRBJ2-7, with unresolved D. The V gene lost 1 base and the J gene lost 6 bases, with 10 bases spanning the gap. This CDR3 has 13 residues. CDR3 in DNA: TGTGCCAGCAGTTTAGGGGATTTAGGCGAGCAGTACTTC. Protein: CASSLGDLGEQYF.

The V call is TRBV7-2, the J call TRBJ2-1; D unresolved. V was trimmed by 2 bases and J by 9 bases, leaving 14 bases between them. This CDR3 has 14 residues. Germline V gene lookup returns CDR1 SGHTA and CDR2 FQGNSA. CDR3 in amino acids: CASSLSFTNAEQFF. The CDR3 DNA follows: TGTGCCAGCAGCTTAAGTTTCACTAACGCTGAGCAGTTCTTC. The whole variable domain, filled in from reference TRBV7-2 and TRBJ2-1, reads GAGVSQSPSNKVTEKGKDVELRCDPISGHTALYWYRQSLGQGLEFLIYFQGNSAPDKSGLPSDRFSAERTGGSVSTLTIQRTQQEDSAVYLCASSLSFTNAEQFFGPGTRLTVL.

This clonotype occurred a few times. The V call is TRBV3-1, the J call TRBJ2-5; 11 positions agree with TRBD2. The CDR3 covers 16 residues. Per the germline V gene, CDR1 is LGHDT and CDR2 is YNNKEL (reference sequence). V was pared by 4 bases and J by 0 bases, with 4 bases of the junction left unmatched. This chain's CDR3 is CASSRETSGDQETQYF. DNA for the CDR3: TGTGCCAGCAGCCGAGAGACTAGCGGGGACCAAGAGACCCAGTACTTC.

This clonotype was seen only a few times. The chain uses TRBV7-8 and TRBJ2-5; D may correspond to TRBD1 or TRBD2 (5 bases each). There are 13 residues in the CDR3. The germline V gene encodes CDR1 SGHVS and CDR2 FQNEAQ. The V gene lost 5 bases and the J gene lost 4 bases, with 11 bases spanning the gap. This chain's CDR3 is CASSPLGTETQYF. CDR3 sequence (DNA): TGTGCCAGCAGCCCCCTTGGGACAGAGACCCAGTACTTC.

This chain connects TRBV6-5 to TRBJ2-6, with a tentative D call TRBD2 (7 bases). Germline loops: CDR1 MNHEY, CDR2 SVGAGI. V lost 0 bases, J lost 1 base, and 13 bases lay in between. CDR3 size: 18 residues. For the CDR3, the DNA is TGTGCCAGCAGTTACTCGCGGGGGCGGAGGTCTGGGGCCAACGTCCTGACTTTC. Its translation is CASSYSRGRRSGANVLTF.

This clonotype was detected a few times. The genes are TRBV7-9 and TRBJ1-1; TRBD1 might be the D (6 bases). This CDR3 is built from 17 residues. V dropped 2 bases and J dropped 3 bases, with 19 bases sitting between them. Germline loops: CDR1 SEHNR, CDR2 FQNEAQ (reference sequence). As DNA, the CDR3 is TGTGCCAGCAGCTTATCTCGTATCAGGGGAGGGTACACTGAAGCTTTCTTT. Translating it yields CASSLSRIRGGYTEAFF.

The table lists this clonotype with a few counts. V usage is TRBV7-3 and J usage is TRBJ2-3, with D perhaps matching TRBD2 (6 bases). The V end lost 5 bases, the J end lost 2 bases, and 14 bases lay between the germline ends. This CDR3 contains 15 residues. Germline values: CDR1 SGHTA, CDR2 FQGTGA. DNA for the CDR3: TGTGCCAGCAGCCGAATCGGGGGAGACACAGATACGCAGTATTTT. Translation gives CASSRIGGDTDTQYF.

The chain links TRBV7-8 to TRBJ2-7; no clear D. The CDR3 runs to 14 residues. Between the trimmed V and J ends, which lost 2 bases and 2 bases, there was a span of 10 bases. Germline values: CDR1 SGHVS, CDR2 FQNEAQ. This chain's CDR3 is CASSLRAKPYEQYF. For the CDR3, the DNA is TGTGCCAGCAGCTTAAGGGCCAAACCCTACGAGCAGTACTTC.

This clonotype has a handful of counts. V usage is TRBV7-3 and J usage is TRBJ2-1; the D gene is possibly TRBD1 (5 bases). CDR3 size: 15 residues. The ends were cut back, 5 bases at V and 3 bases at J, with 14 bases in the middle. Germline V gene data show CDR1 as SGHTA and CDR2 as FQGTGA. The CDR3 loop is CASSPDRTNYNEQFF. The CDR3 DNA reads TGTGCCAGCAGCCCCGACAGAACAAACTACAATGAGCAGTTCTTC.

This clonotype was seen just once. CDR3 region: CASASDGYNEQFF. The CDR3 bases are TGTGCTAGTGCTTCGGACGGGTACAATGAGCAGTTCTTC. This sequence joins TRBV12-5 and TRBJ2-1; D gene uncertain. The V and J ends lost 7 bases and 4 bases respectively, with 11 bases between them. The CDR3 contains 13 residues. Germline-derived CDR1 and CDR2 are LGHNT and FRNRAP.

Ten or more counts support this clonotype. The chain uses TRBV5-1 and TRBJ2-1, with 8 bases matching TRBD2. CDR3 length: 15 amino acids. The junction had 5 bases not matched to a gene; V was cut back by 0 bases and J by 6 bases. The germline gives CDR1 SGHRS, CDR2 YFSETQ. The CDR3 nucleotides read TGCGCCAGCAGCTTGGGGCGGGGGGCCCTCAATGAGCAGTTCTTC. It encodes CASSLGRGALNEQFF.

This clonotype came up a few times. This chain joins TRBV29-1 and TRBJ2-3; a possible D gene is TRBD2 (5 bases). Trimming cost V 7 bases and J 8 bases, with 13 bases left between them. The CDR3 is 11 amino acids. CDR1 and CDR2 (germline): SQVTM, ANQGSEA. The CDR3 sequence: CSGGPAGTQYF. CDR3 nucleotides: TGCAGCGGAGGACCGGCGGGTACGCAGTATTTT.

This clonotype was seen a few times. The chain links TRBV10-1 to TRBJ2-5, with D uncertain. The CDR3 has 16 amino acids. V lost 3 bases and J lost 3, with 17 bases in between. In germline, CDR1 is WNHNN, CDR2 SYGVQD (reference sequence). CDR3: CASSDFRKGTEETQYF. CDR3 bases: TGCGCCAGCAGTGACTTCCGGAAGGGTACGGAAGAGACCCAGTACTTC.

The chain is built from TRBV5-1 and TRBJ2-3, with 7 bases identical to TRBD2. CDR3 length: 14 amino acids. V shed 3 bases and J 2 bases; nucleotides not matched to a gene: 3. Germline V gives CDR1 SGHRS, CDR2 YFSETQ. The CDR3 sequence: CASSSLADTDTQYF. The CDR3 DNA reads TGCGCCAGCAGCTCCCTAGCGGACACAGATACGCAGTATTTT.

The chain joins TRBV4-3 to TRBJ2-5; D is ambiguous. The V gene lost 4 bases and the J gene lost 2 bases, with 14 bases spanning the gap. The CDR3 contains 15 residues. CDR1 is LGHNA and CDR2 is YSLEER in the germline V gene. The CDR3 loop reads CASSRTILGQETQYF. The CDR3 DNA reads TGCGCCAGCAGCCGCACGATCTTGGGACAAGAGACCCAGTACTTC.

The genes are TRBV18 and TRBJ2-1, with a tentative D call TRBD2 (5 bases). With 3 bases removed from V and 7 bases from J, the gap between germline ends came to 13 bases. CDR1 and CDR2 from the germline V gene are KGHSH and LQKENI. This CDR3 region has 14 residues. CDR3 nucleotide sequence: TGTGCCAGCTCACCGAGGGCAACTACGAATGAGCAGTTCTTC. Amino acids: CASSPRATTNEQFF.

This clonotype turned up a few times. V gene TRBV7-2 combines with J gene TRBJ2-5, with a tentative D call TRBD2 (6 bases). The ends were cut back, 5 bases at V and 4 bases at J, with 11 bases in the middle. The germline V gene has CDR1 SGHTA and CDR2 FQGNSA. This CDR3 has 13 residues. CDR3 loop: CASSPRRGETQYF. The CDR3 DNA is TGTGCCAGCAGCCCCAGGAGGGGAGAGACCCAGTACTTC.

The V and J genes are TRBV24-1 and TRBJ2-1; D remains ambiguous. The length of the CDR3 is 12 residues. Germline loops: CDR1 KGHDR, CDR2 SFDVKD. Deletions cut 2 bases from V and 10 bases from J, with 8 bases between. As DNA, the CDR3 is TGTGCCACCAGTGATTCAGATTACGAGCAGTTCTTC. Amino acids: CATSDSDYEQFF.

The V call is TRBV20-1, the J call TRBJ1-2, with TRBD1 matching over 10 bases. Germline lookup yields CDR1 DFQATT and CDR2 SNEGSKA (reference sequence). V was clipped by 3 bases and J by 2 bases; unmatched bases: 6. This CDR3 contains 15 residues. The CDR3 sequence is CSASGPGQGNYGYTF. The CDR3 DNA is TGCAGTGCTAGCGGACCGGGACAGGGGAACTATGGCTACACCTTC.

CDR3: CASGLAGTDTQYF. For the CDR3, the DNA is TGTGCCAGCGGACTAGCGGGGACCGATACGCAGTATTTT. The chain recombines TRBV6-5 with TRBJ2-3, with 12 bases identical to TRBD2. The ends lost 8 bases at V and 6 bases at J; junction bases unmatched: 3. This CDR3 spans 13 amino acids. Germline values: CDR1 MNHEY, CDR2 SVGAGI.

Only a few counts were recorded for this clonotype. The chain joins TRBV6-5 to TRBJ1-5, with D possibly matching TRBD1 (6 bases). This CDR3 has 16 amino acids. Trimming removed 6 bases at V and 4 bases at J, with 19 bases between. Germline CDR1 MNHEY, CDR2 SVGAGI. The CDR3 is CASSRSWTERNQPQHF. CDR3 coding DNA: TGTGCCAGCAGCCGAAGCTGGACAGAAAGGAATCAGCCCCAGCATTTT.

This clonotype has only a few counts. The chain links TRBV7-8 to TRBJ2-3; D is perhaps TRBD1 or TRBD2 (5 bases each). CDR1 is SGHVS and CDR2 is FQNEAQ in the germline V gene. The CDR3 contains 14 residues. The ends were cut back, 5 bases at V and 6 bases at J, with 15 bases in the middle. For the CDR3, the DNA is TGTGCCAGCAGCCCAGGGCCACGGGGTGATACGCAGTATTTT. The encoded protein is CASSPGPRGDTQYF.

The chain has TRBV7-3 and TRBJ1-1, with a weak D call TRBD1 (5 bases). The germline CDR1 and CDR2 sequences are SGHTA and FQGTGA. V dropped 3 bases and J dropped 4 bases, with 9 bases sitting between them. The CDR3 is 13 residues long. The CDR3: CASSFGGPTEAFF. CDR3 coding DNA: TGTGCCAGCAGCTTCGGGGGACCCACTGAAGCTTTCTTT.

This clonotype was counted between two and nine times. The gene calls are TRBV6-2 or TRBV6-3 and TRBJ2-3; weak D call: TRBD1 (6 bases). Germline V lookup: CDR1 MNHEY, CDR2 SVGEGT. Trimming left V 6 bases short and J 4 bases short, with 20 bases between. This CDR3 comprises 16 residues. The CDR3 nucleotides read TGTGCCAGCAGCCGCCGACTCAGGGGATACGCAGATACGCAGTATTTT. This gives the protein CASSRRLRGYADTQYF.